This T cell receptor beta chain is from a study of T cells expressing NK-cell markers. Study context: According to the study, TCR beta repertoires originated from sorted CD3+CD56+NKG2C+, CD3+CD56+NKG2C- and CD3+CD56-NKG2C+ T cells. In the group of eight sequenced donors, seven were HCMV-seropositive and one was seronegative.

Germline V gene sequence: CDR1 SQVTM, CDR2 ANQGSEA. This CDR3 spans 14 amino acids. Study conclusions and caveats: Dominant NKG2C+ clonotypes were found to form about 1.0-7.5% of CD8+ T cells in over 5 donors.

5'RACE template switching with UMIs produced the TCR beta cDNA. TCRdb reprocessed the 5' RACE reads and reports one entry per CDR3 protein, with no DNA. The table lists 440,000 or so distinct CDR3 sequences. On this clonotype itself: The antigen remains unidentified.

The J gene is TRBJ2-5, the V gene TRBV29-1; TCRdb picks TRBD1, but there is no DNA to check that call. The sequence was collected from a woman between 18 and 75 years old in good health. Specimen: blood T cells: a sorted CD56 or NKG2C T cell subset, CD4+ or CD8+ T cells, or bulk PBMC T cells (not recorded which). CDR3 amino acids: CSVESWGSGETQYF. The variable domain in full, with the rest retrieved from reference TRBV29-1 and TRBJ2-5, is SAVISQKPSRDICQRGTSLTIQCQVDSQVTMMFWYRQQPGQSLTLIATANQGSEATYESGFVIDKFPISRPNLTFSTLTVSNMSPEDSSIYLCSVESWGSGETQYFGPGTRLLVL.